The T cell receptor (beta chain) under discussion was sequenced for a study of CD8 T cells in Susac syndrome. Germline CDR1 SQVTM, CDR2 ANQGSEA. Trimming removed 5 bases from V and 6 bases from J; junction bases left unmatched: 5. The CDR3 runs to 12 residues. This clonotype has just a few counts. Random-hexamer reverse transcription was applied to roughly 0.45 to 1 ug RNA. TCRdb independently ran MiXCR on the immunoSEQ multiplex PCR reads; one entry per CDR3 protein. The sample records about 150,000 distinct CDR3 sequences, roughly 95% being singletons. What was sequenced was CD8+ T cells from PBMCs. The sequence derives from a human donor with multiple sclerosis. This chain links TRBV29-1 with TRBJ2-7; TRBD2 aligns across 9 bases. CDR3 DNA sequence: TGCAGCGTTCTAGCGGGGTCCGGCGAGCAGTACTTC. Its translation: CSVLAGSGEQYF.